The 22 T cell receptor beta chains given below trace back to one sample, sequenced in a study of CD8 T cells in ankylosing spondylitis. TCRdb used MiXCR to reprocess the 5' RACE reads, holding one entry per CDR3 protein. This table has some 130,000 distinct CDR3 sequences, roughly 10% appearing once. The sample taken for sequencing was blood, either unsorted or a sorted T cell fraction (not recorded which). The source is a female donor with ankylosing spondylitis or in good health (not recorded which).

This clonotype has ten or more counts. The rearrangement links TRBV10-2 to TRBJ1-1; maybe TRBD1 (5 bases). Trimming removed 0 bases at V and 5 bases at J, with 10 bases between. From germline, CDR1 is WSHSY and CDR2 SAAADI. The CDR3 totals 14 residues. The CDR3 coding sequence is TGCGCCAGCAGTGAGTCGAAAGGGGAAACTGAAGCTTTCTTT. This gives the protein CASSESKGETEAFF.

With respect to this clonotype: A clone one base away is much larger, so this may be a read error. The chain joins TRBV11-2 to TRBJ2-3; 8 bases fit TRBD2. Germline CDR1 SGHAT, CDR2 FQNNGV. CDR3 length: 15 residues. The DNA for the CDR3 is TGTGTCAGCAGCTCTTCCGGGGGGGTCGCAGATACGCAGTATTTT. Translation gives CVSSSSGGVADTQYF.

V usage is TRBV7-2 and J usage is TRBJ2-3; D is unresolved. CDR3 size: 14 residues. CDR1 and CDR2 (germline): SGHTA, FQGNSA. Trimming cost V 11 bases and J 0 bases, with 15 bases left between them. CDR3 sequence reads: CASYSWASTDTQYF. In DNA, the CDR3 is TGTGCCTCGTACTCATGGGCTAGCACAGATACGCAGTATTTT.

In this sample, this clonotype turned up many times. V gene TRBV7-2 combines with J gene TRBJ1-6; TRBD1 aligns across 10 bases. There are 15 residues in the CDR3. J was trimmed by 8 bases and V by 2 bases; bases with no gene match: 3. Looked up from germline, CDR1 is SGHTA and CDR2 is FQGNSA. CDR3 in DNA: TGTGCCAGCAGCTTAAGACAGGGGGCTTATTCACCCCTCCACTTT. Its protein product is CASSLRQGAYSPLHF.

This clonotype was picked up many times. This rearrangement joins TRBV14 to TRBJ1-1, with D possibly being TRBD1 (5 bases). The CDR3 runs to 18 residues. V lost 3 bases, J lost 3 bases, and 23 bases lay in between. CDR1 is SGHDN, CDR2 FVKESK, per germline. DNA for the CDR3: TGTGCCAGCAGCCAGAGAAGGGGCGGACCCGATCTCGACACTGAAGCTTTCTTT. Amino acids: CASSQRRGGPDLDTEAFF.

This clonotype was counted only a few times. The J gene is TRBJ2-6, the V gene TRBV5-5, with D unresolved. Per germline, CDR1 SGHKS and CDR2 YYEKEE (reference sequence). This CDR3 is 14 amino acids long. V lost 0 bases to trimming and J lost 4 bases, with 5 bases between them. CDR3 DNA: TGTGCCAGCAGCTTGGATGTAGGGGCCAACGTCCTGACTTTC. It is translated as CASSLDVGANVLTF.

On this clonotype itself: One end of the junction is discordant with germline, which a read error may explain. V gene TRBV7-9 combines with J gene TRBJ2-5, with 10 bases identical to TRBD2. Germline V gives CDR1 SEHNR, CDR2 FQNEAQ (reference sequence). This CDR3 spans 17 amino acids. The CDR3 spells CASSLTGLAALGETLYF. In nucleotides, the CDR3 is TGTGCCAGCAGCCTTACAGGACTAGCGGCTTTGGGTGAGACCCTGTACTTC. Filled out from reference TRBV7-9 and TRBJ2-5, the complete variable domain reads DTGVSQNPRHKITKRGQNVTFRCDPISEHNRLYWYRQTLGQGPEFLTYFQNEAQLEKSRLLSDRFSAERPKGSFSTLEIQRTEQGDSAMYLCASSLTGLAALGETLYFGPGTRLLVL.

This clonotype was recorded at least ten times. The genes are TRBV12-3 or TRBV12-4 and TRBJ1-5; no clear D. V lost 1 base to trimming and J lost 0 bases, with 7 bases between them. The CDR3 is 15 residues long. The CDR3 spells CASSLETYSNQPQHF. CDR3 in DNA: TGTGCCAGCAGTTTAGAGACGTATAGCAATCAGCCCCAGCATTTT.

A few counts support this clonotype. This sequence joins TRBV7-2 and TRBJ2-1; 12 bases are shared with TRBD2. This CDR3 comprises 14 residues. J was trimmed by 9 bases and V by 3 bases; bases with no gene match: 3. Per the germline V gene, CDR1 is SGHTA and CDR2 is FQGNSA. CDR3 DNA sequence: TGTGCCAGCAGCTTCCTAGCGGGAGGGATTGAGCAGTTCTTC. This sequence encodes CASSFLAGGIEQFF.

This clonotype has a single count. A much larger clone lies a single base off, so this may be a read error. The genes are TRBV29-1 and TRBJ1-2, with D uncertain. This CDR3 region has 13 residues. Germline CDR1 and CDR2: SQVTM and ANQGSEA. CDR3 in amino acids: CSVGTQMNYGYPF. DNA for the CDR3: TGCAGCGTTGGGACGCAAATGAACTATGGCTACCCCTTC.

The V gene is TRBV12-3 or TRBV12-4, the J gene TRBJ2-1; TRBD2 is a possible D gene (6 bases). The CDR3 has 14 residues. The V end was cut by 6 bases, the J end by 1 base, with 10 bases between. The CDR3 DNA is TGTGCCAGCAGAATAGCGGTATCCTACAATGAGCAGTTCTTC. It translates to CASRIAVSYNEQFF.

The rearrangement links TRBV11-1 to TRBJ2-1, with D possibly being TRBD1 (5 bases). Germline lookup yields CDR1 SGHAT and CDR2 FQDESV (reference sequence). Trimming took off 9 bases at V and 9 bases at J, with 18 bases between the two ends. This CDR3 is built from 13 residues. The CDR3 reads CARGLGQGGEQFF. CDR3 in DNA: TGTGCCAGGGGCTTAGGGCAGGGTGGTGAGCAGTTCTTC.

This clonotype was counted a few times. This rearrangement joins TRBV19 to TRBJ2-1, with D perhaps given as TRBD1 or TRBD2 (5 bases each). The CDR3 is made up of 16 amino acids. Per the germline V gene, CDR1 is LNHDA and CDR2 is SQIVND (reference sequence). V lost 4 bases, J lost 7 bases, and 20 bases lay in between. CDR3 nucleotide sequence: TGTGCCAGTAGTAATGGAGCCGGACCCTGGGGGAATGAGCAGTTCTTC. Translation: CASSNGAGPWGNEQFF.

This clonotype was seen ten or more times. The chain carries TRBV20-1 and TRBJ2-1; TRBD1 matches 8 bases. J was trimmed by 7 bases and V by 7 bases; bases with no gene match: 9. The CDR3 extends over 13 amino acids. Germline-derived CDR1 and CDR2 are DFQATT and SNEGSKA (reference sequence). The CDR3 sequence is CSVAGQADNEQFF. DNA for the CDR3: TGCAGTGTCGCGGGACAGGCCGATAATGAGCAGTTCTTC.

The table lists this clonotype with a count of one. A much more abundant neighbour one base away suggests this may be a read error. CDR3 residues: CASSSAGGREKLFF. The CDR3 DNA follows: TGTGCCAGCAGCTCAGCGGGGGGCAGAGAAAAACTGTTTTTT. The chain links TRBV7-2 to TRBJ1-4; possible D gene TRBD1, 6 bases. Germline values: CDR1 SGHTA, CDR2 FQGNSA. Trimming removed 4 bases from V and 8 bases from J, with 14 bases in between. The CDR3 extends over 14 amino acids.

The rearrangement joins TRBV25-1 to TRBJ2-7; TRBD2 is a possible D gene (6 bases). The CDR3 extends over 14 amino acids. In germline, CDR1 is MGHDK, CDR2 SYGVNS. V gave up 4 bases and J gave up 2 bases, with 12 bases separating them. The CDR3: CASSGTLATYEQYF. CDR3 sequence (DNA): TGTGCCAGCAGTGGAACCCTAGCGACCTACGAGCAGTACTTC.

This clonotype was observed many times. The chain couples TRBV19 to TRBJ1-4, with D perhaps matching TRBD1 (5 bases). This CDR3 has 14 amino acids. Germline loops: CDR1 LNHDA, CDR2 SQIVND (reference sequence). V was pared by 3 bases and J by 5 bases, with 10 bases between. The CDR3, as DNA: TGTGCCAGTAGTATGGGGGTCCTCAATGAAAAACTGTTTTTT. As protein: CASSMGVLNEKLFF.

This clonotype was observed many times. The CDR3 spells CASSMWDNQPQHF. Here the CDR3 DNA reads TGTGCCAGTAGTATGTGGGACAATCAGCCCCAGCATTTT. This chain joins TRBV19 and TRBJ1-5; D remains ambiguous. CDR3 size: 13 residues. Looked up from germline, CDR1 is LNHDA and CDR2 is SQIVND (reference sequence). The V end lost 3 bases, the J end lost 3 bases, and 6 bases lay between the germline ends.

V gene TRBV18 combines with J gene TRBJ1-4; D ambiguous. CDR3 size: 15 residues. The V gene's germline CDR1 is KGHSH and CDR2 LQKENI. Trimming shortened V by 3 bases and J by 1 base, and 9 bases separated the two germline ends. The CDR3 nucleotides read TGTGCCAGCTCACCGGACGGTGGAACTAATGAAAAACTGTTTTTT. Its protein is CASSPDGGTNEKLFF.

The J gene is TRBJ1-6, the V gene TRBV5-1; D not certain. The V gene lost 0 bases and the J gene lost 9 bases, with 7 bases spanning the gap. Germline V gene data show CDR1 as SGHRS and CDR2 as YFSETQ. The CDR3 has 13 amino acids. As DNA, the CDR3 is TGCGCCAGCAGCTTGGAAGAGGGTTCACCCCTCCACTTT. This codes for CASSLEEGSPLHF.

This clonotype has ten or more counts. The chain uses TRBV20-1 and TRBJ1-1, with 11 bases matching TRBD1. V shed 1 base and J 1 base; nucleotides not matched to a gene: 5. The V gene's germline CDR1 is DFQATT and CDR2 SNEGSKA (reference sequence). This CDR3 spans 16 amino acids. The chain's CDR3 is CSARGTGGKRNTEAFF. The CDR3 coding sequence is TGCAGTGCTAGAGGGACAGGGGGCAAGAGGAACACTGAAGCTTTCTTT.

This sequence joins TRBV3-1 and TRBJ2-7, with D possibly TRBD1 on 5 matching bases. The germline gives CDR1 LGHDT, CDR2 YNNKEL (reference sequence). The CDR3 has 17 residues. V lost 11 bases, J lost 3 bases, and 29 bases lay in between. The CDR3 loop reads CACCQQAGPGLSYEQYF. As DNA, the CDR3 is TGTGCCTGCTGCCAACAGGCCGGACCCGGGCTCAGCTACGAGCAGTACTTC.